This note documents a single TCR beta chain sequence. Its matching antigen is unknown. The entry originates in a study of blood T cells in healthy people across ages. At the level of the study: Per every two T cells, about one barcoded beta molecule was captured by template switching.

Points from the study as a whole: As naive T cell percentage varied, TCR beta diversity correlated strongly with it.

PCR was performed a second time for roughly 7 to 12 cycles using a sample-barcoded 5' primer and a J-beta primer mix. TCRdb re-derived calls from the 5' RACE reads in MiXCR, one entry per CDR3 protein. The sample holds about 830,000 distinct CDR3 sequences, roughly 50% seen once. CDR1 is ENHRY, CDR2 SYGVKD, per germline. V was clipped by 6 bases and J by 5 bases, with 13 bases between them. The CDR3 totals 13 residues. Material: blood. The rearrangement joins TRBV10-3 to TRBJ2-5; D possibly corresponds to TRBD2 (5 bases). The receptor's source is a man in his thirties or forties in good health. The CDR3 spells CAISGPWEETQYF. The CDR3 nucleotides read TGTGCCATCAGCGGGCCTTGGGAGGAGACCCAGTACTTC.